The 11 T cell receptor beta chains given below trace back to one sample, sequenced in a study of shared clonotypes between healthy human individuals. Clones were sequenced by immunoSEQ multiplex PCR, and TCRdb holds only the in-frame ones, with some missing. The sample has a few million clones; approximately 95% are singletons. Sequencing used naive CD4+ T cells from PBMCs. Subset here: CD45RA+ positively selected. These receptors originate from a man younger than 35 in good health. Some clones in this sample may be carry-over from other donors' samples.

This chain connects TRBV4-1 to TRBJ2-2; a weak D match, TRBD1 (7 bases). The germline V and J ends were trimmed by 5 bases and 5 bases, with 15 bases remaining between them. The CDR3 extends over 15 amino acids. Germline V gene lookup returns CDR1 MGHRA and CDR2 YSYEKL. CDR3: CASSSRGVLTGELFF. The CDR3 DNA follows: TGCGCCAGCAGCTCCAGGGGGGTGCTGACCGGGGAGCTGTTTTTT.

This clone has a single count. The V and J genes are TRBV7-8 and TRBJ2-2; 9 bases are shared with TRBD2. The V gene end was trimmed by 1 base and the J gene end by 4 bases; junction bases not matched to a gene: 13. CDR1 SGHVS and CDR2 FQNEAQ come from the germline V gene. CDR3 size: 19 residues. The CDR3 DNA reads TGTGCCAGCAGCTTAGGAGGGGCGAGCGGGAGGTATATCACCGGGGAGCTGTTTTTT. This sequence encodes CASSLGGASGRYITGELFF.

The rearrangement uses TRBV28 and TRBJ2-3; D not resolved. The germline V gene encodes CDR1 MDHEN and CDR2 SYDVKM. The CDR3 is 14 residues long. V lost 1 base and J lost 0, with 5 bases in between. CDR3 residues: CASSLYLSTDTQYF. Here the CDR3 DNA reads TGTGCCAGCAGTTTATATTTGAGCACAGATACGCAGTATTTT.

This chain joins TRBV4-2 and TRBJ2-7; 10 positions match TRBD2. The germline CDR1 and CDR2 sequences are LGHNA and YNFKEQ. V shed 0 bases, J shed 3 bases, and the junction held 2 bases outside the gene matches. CDR3 length: 15 amino acids. CDR3 nucleotides: TGTGCCAGCAGCCAAGATCTAGCGGGAGTCTACGAGCAGTACTTC. This codes for CASSQDLAGVYEQYF.

The chain joins TRBV7-2 to TRBJ1-5; 10 bases agree with TRBD1. Germline V gene lookup returns CDR1 SGHTA and CDR2 FQGNSA. The CDR3 has 17 amino acids. The V gene end was trimmed by 1 base and the J gene end by 2 bases; junction bases not matched to a gene: 5. CDR3 bases: TGTGCCAGCAGCTTAGGGACAGGGGGGTTGGGCAATCAGCCCCAGCATTTT. Translated, it gives CASSLGTGGLGNQPQHF. The full variable domain, rest sourced from reference TRBV7-2 and TRBJ1-5, is GAGVSQSPSNKVTEKGKDVELRCDPISGHTALYWYRQSLGQGLEFLIYFQGNSAPDKSGLPSDRFSAERTGGSVSTLTIQRTQQEDSAVYLCASSLGTGGLGNQPQHFGDGTRLSIL.

Concerning this clone itself: The identical CDR3 is also encoded by other nucleotide sequences in the sample. The rearrangement uses TRBV10-3 and TRBJ2-7, with 11 bases identical to TRBD1. The CDR3 contains 14 residues. The J segment lost 3 bases and the V segment lost 6 bases, leaving 4 bases of the junction unmatched. Germline V gene lookup returns CDR1 ENHRY and CDR2 SYGVKD. The DNA for the CDR3 is TGTGCCATCAGCGCCGGGACAGGGGGCTACGAGCAGTACTTC. Translated, it gives CAISAGTGGYEQYF.

This clone was observed a single time. The rearrangement links TRBV19 to TRBJ1-3, with D unresolved. The germline V gene encodes CDR1 LNHDA and CDR2 SQIVND (reference sequence). The CDR3 runs 16 residues. Trimming shortened V by 5 bases and J by 4 bases, and 18 bases separated the two germline ends. The CDR3 here is CASSAPQLGKGNTIYF. The CDR3 DNA sequence: TGTGCCAGTAGTGCCCCCCAACTCGGGAAGGGAAACACCATATATTTT.

V and J are TRBV7-3 and TRBJ2-1, with 7 nucleotides matching TRBD2. The V gene end was trimmed by 5 bases and the J gene end by 2 bases; junction bases not matched to a gene: 6. In germline, CDR1 is SGHTA, CDR2 FQGTGA. This CDR3 is built from 15 residues. DNA of the CDR3: TGTGCCAGCAGCATCAGACTAGCACCCTACAATGAGCAGTTCTTC. Translating it yields CASSIRLAPYNEQFF.

J is TRBJ2-7 and V is TRBV27; D perhaps matches TRBD1 (5 bases). The length of the CDR3 is 15 residues. V lost 4 bases, J lost 13 bases, and 26 bases lay in between. Germline V CDR1 and CDR2: MNHEY, SMNVEV (reference sequence). CDR3 nucleotide sequence: TGTGCCAGCAGTTCCAGTCTGTCCTTCCCGGACACTCGCTACTTC. Translating gives CASSSSLSFPDTRYF.

The rearrangement joins TRBV6-1 to TRBJ2-6; perhaps TRBD1 as D (5 bases). Trimming shortened V by 3 bases and J by 0 bases, and 6 bases separated the two germline ends. Germline V CDR1 and CDR2: MNHNS, SASEGT. The CDR3 spans 15 residues. The CDR3 region has the DNA TGTGCCAGCAGTGATGGGGCCTCTGGGGCCAACGTCCTGACTTTC. Its translation is CASSDGASGANVLTF.

The rearrangement uses TRBV7-2 and TRBJ2-3; 14 bases align to TRBD2. This CDR3 has 15 residues. J lost 8 bases, V lost 2 bases, and 3 bases had no gene match. Germline V gives CDR1 SGHTA, CDR2 FQGNSA. The CDR3 DNA reads TGTGCCAGCAGCTTATCGGGACTAGCGGGAGTTACGCAGTATTTT. Translating gives CASSLSGLAGVTQYF. The whole variable domain, remainder taken from reference TRBV7-2 and TRBJ2-3, is GAGVSQSPSNKVTEKGKDVELRCDPISGHTALYWYRQSLGQGLEFLIYFQGNSAPDKSGLPSDRFSAERTGGSVSTLTIQRTQQEDSAVYLCASSLSGLAGVTQYFGPGTRLTVL.